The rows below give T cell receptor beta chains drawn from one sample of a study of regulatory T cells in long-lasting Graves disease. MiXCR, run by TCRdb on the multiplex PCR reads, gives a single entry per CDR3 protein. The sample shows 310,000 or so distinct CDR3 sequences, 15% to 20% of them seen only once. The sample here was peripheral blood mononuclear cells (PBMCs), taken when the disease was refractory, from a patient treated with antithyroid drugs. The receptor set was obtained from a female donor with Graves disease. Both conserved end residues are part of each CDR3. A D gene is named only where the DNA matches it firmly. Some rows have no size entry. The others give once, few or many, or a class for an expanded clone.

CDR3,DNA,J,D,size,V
CASSYDTGNREKLFF,TGTGCCAGCAGTTACGATACAGGGAACAGGGAAAAACTGTTTTTT,TRBJ1-4,-,few,TRBV6-2/TRBV6-3
CASSYAIAYEQYF,TGTGCCAGCAGTTACGCGATAGCTTACGAGCAGTACTTC,TRBJ2-7,-,many,TRBV6-5
CASSLVLFEKLFF,TGTGCCAGCAGCTTAGTCCTCTTTGAAAAACTGTTTTTT,TRBJ1-4,-,many,TRBV7-8
CAWSVRRVKNTEAFF,TGTGCCTGGAGTGTACGGAGGGTAAAGAACACTGAAGCTTTCTTT,TRBJ1-1,-,many,TRBV30
CASSQDLGLGSNYGYTF,TGCGCCAGCAGCCAAGACCTCGGGTTAGGCTCTAACTATGGCTACACCTTC,TRBJ1-2,-,few,TRBV4-1
CASSQSGTGPYGYTF,TGTGCCAGCAGCCAGTCCGGGACAGGACCCTATGGCTACACCTTC,TRBJ1-2,TRBD1,-,TRBV3-1
CASSESLGGRQPQHF,TGCGCCAGCAGTGAGTCCTTAGGGGGTAGGCAGCCCCAGCATTTT,TRBJ1-5,-,-,TRBV10-2
CASSRRGGMNTEAFF,TGTGCCAGCAGTCGCAGGGGGGGAATGAACACTGAAGCTTTCTTT,TRBJ1-1,TRBD1,many,TRBV12-3/TRBV12-4
CASRPTMGTEAFF,TGTGCCAGCCGGCCGACCATGGGCACTGAAGCTTTCTTT,TRBJ1-1,-,many,TRBV11-3
CSAAPGTSRGEQYF,TGCAGCGCCGCCCCCGGGACTAGCCGGGGCGAGCAGTACTTC,TRBJ2-7,TRBD2,-,TRBV29-1
CSAFTGEGNYGYTF,TGCAGTGCTTTCACAGGGGAGGGTAACTATGGCTACACCTTC,TRBJ1-2,TRBD1,few,TRBV20-1
CASGGQGLAKNIQYF,TGTGCCAGCGGTGGACAGGGGTTAGCCAAAAACATTCAGTACTTC,TRBJ2-4,TRBD1,many,TRBV12-3/TRBV12-4
CASSSDNSYEQYF,TGCGCCAGCAGCTCGGACAACTCCTACGAGCAGTACTTC,TRBJ2-7,-,-,TRBV5-1
CASRSLGLAGSTDTQYF,TGTGCCAGCAGGAGCCTAGGACTAGCGGGGAGCACAGATACGCAGTATTTT,TRBJ2-3,TRBD2,few,TRBV2
CASSLSTRTDYEQYF,TGTGCCAGCAGCTTGTCGACAAGGACGGACTACGAGCAGTACTTC,TRBJ2-7,-,many,TRBV7-2
CSVRSGQGAEQYF,TGCAGCGTTCGTTCGGGACAGGGGGCCGAGCAGTACTTC,TRBJ2-7,TRBD1,-,TRBV29-1
CATADRVNANTGELFF,TGTGCCACGGCGGACAGGGTTAACGCGAACACCGGGGAGCTGTTTTTT,TRBJ2-2,TRBD1,many,TRBV11-3
CASSSSEQPQHF,TGTGCCAGCAGCTCCTCGGAACAGCCCCAGCATTTT,TRBJ1-5,-,many,TRBV6-2/TRBV6-3
CASSLEGRVRNEQYF,TGTGCCAGCAGCTTAGAGGGCAGGGTGAGGAACGAGCAGTACTTC,TRBJ2-7,-,many,TRBV11-2
CASSKLTGGTGELFF,TGTGCCAGCAGCAAATTGACAGGAGGGACCGGGGAGCTGTTTTTT,TRBJ2-2,-,few,TRBV5-5
CASSLVRAGELFF,TGTGCCAGCAGCCTGGTCCGGGCCGGGGAGCTGTTTTTT,TRBJ2-2,-,many,TRBV11-2
CASGLVLGTESDQPQHF,TGTGCTAGTGGTTTGGTACTAGGCACTGAGTCAGATCAGCCCCAGCATTTT,TRBJ1-5,-,-,TRBV12-5
CASSLSRIGPNQPQHF,TGTGCCAGCAGCTTAAGTCGGATAGGTCCTAATCAGCCCCAGCATTTT,TRBJ1-5,-,few,TRBV7-2
CASSLVGSYGEQYF,TGTGCCAGCAGCTTAGTCGGTTCCTATGGTGAGCAGTACTTC,TRBJ2-7,-,many,TRBV11-3
CASSESSGRGYEQYF,TGTGCCAGCAGTGAGTCGAGCGGGAGAGGCTACGAGCAGTACTTC,TRBJ2-7,TRBD2,many,TRBV2
CASSLSQAGEKLFF,TGTGCCAGCAGTTTAAGCCAGGCGGGTGAAAAACTGTTTTTT,TRBJ1-4,-,many,TRBV12-3/TRBV12-4
CASNRDPGFTEAFF,TGTGCCAGCAATAGAGACCCAGGGTTCACTGAAGCTTTCTTT,TRBJ1-1,-,many,TRBV6-2/TRBV6-3
CASSEGRGGYTEAFF,TGTGCCAGCAGTGAGGGGAGGGGAGGATACACTGAAGCTTTCTTT,TRBJ1-1,-,many,TRBV2
CASSDYWPVGGNQPQHF,TGTGCCAGCAGTGATTATTGGCCGGTGGGGGGGAATCAGCCCCAGCATTTT,TRBJ1-5,-,many,TRBV6-1
CASSTRDRVLMSNQPQHF,TGTGCCAGTAGTACTCGGGACAGGGTTCTTATGAGCAATCAGCCCCAGCATTTT,TRBJ1-5,TRBD1,few,TRBV19
CASSLSRSSNQPQHF,TGTGCCAGCAGCTTAAGCAGGAGTAGCAATCAGCCCCAGCATTTT,TRBJ1-5,-,-,TRBV7-2
CSVGREPGANVLTF,TGCAGCGTTGGGAGAGAGCCTGGGGCCAACGTCCTGACTTTC,TRBJ2-6,-,-,TRBV29-1
CASRSTRPPQNTEAFF,TGTGCCAGCAGATCAACACGCCCGCCTCAGAACACTGAAGCTTTCTTT,TRBJ1-1,-,many,TRBV11-2
CASTRRGGTGGNEQYF,TGTGCCAGCACCCGAAGGGGTGGGACAGGGGGCAACGAGCAGTACTTC,TRBJ2-7,TRBD1,-,TRBV7-2
CASQGGQGVLTF,TGTGCCAGCCAGGGGGGTCAGGGCGTCCTGACTTTC,TRBJ2-6,-,-,TRBV28
CASSFAQASNQPQHF,TGTGCCAGCAGTTTTGCACAGGCTAGCAATCAGCCCCAGCATTTT,TRBJ1-5,-,many,TRBV28
CASSGREENIQYF,TGTGCCAGCAGCGGACGGGAGGAAAACATTCAGTACTTC,TRBJ2-4,TRBD2,-,TRBV27
CANYGYTF,TGTGCCAACTATGGCTACACCTTC,TRBJ1-2,-,many,TRBV27
CASSSGPMNTEAFF,TGCGCCAGCAGCTCGGGACCGATGAACACTGAAGCTTTCTTT,TRBJ1-1,-,many,TRBV5-1
CASRSRDPSSYEQYF,TGTGCCAGCAGATCCCGGGACCCGAGCTCCTACGAGCAGTACTTC,TRBJ2-7,-,many,TRBV2
CASSPRAGVPQETQYF,TGTGCCAGCAGCCCTCGAGCGGGGGTTCCCCAAGAGACCCAGTACTTC,TRBJ2-5,TRBD2,few,TRBV9
CASSYLSGGPYVDQETQYF,TGTGCCAGCAGTTACTTGTCGGGGGGGCCGTATGTGGACCAAGAGACCCAGTACTTC,TRBJ2-5,TRBD2,many,TRBV6-2/TRBV6-3
CASKGTSEAFF,TGTGCCAGCAAAGGGACATCTGAAGCTTTCTTT,TRBJ1-1,-,-,TRBV6-1
CASSPQGPEDTQYF,TGCGCCAGCAGCCCGCAGGGACCCGAAGATACGCAGTATTTT,TRBJ2-3,-,-,TRBV5-1
CASGPGGRSYNEQFF,TGTGCTAGTGGTCCCGGGGGGCGTTCGTACAATGAGCAGTTCTTC,TRBJ2-1,-,once,TRBV12-5
CTPNRDRVYGYTF,TGCACCCCAAACCGGGACAGAGTTTATGGCTACACCTTC,TRBJ1-2,TRBD1,-,TRBV20-1
CASSWGQRELGNEQFF,TGTGCCAGCAGTTGGGGCCAGCGGGAGCTGGGTAATGAGCAGTTCTTC,TRBJ2-1,TRBD2,-,TRBV28
CASSQDLRGQETQYF,TGCGCCAGCAGCCAAGACTTGAGGGGGCAAGAGACCCAGTACTTC,TRBJ2-5,-,few,TRBV4-3
CASSRAGLNTGELFF,TGTGCCAGCAGTAGAGCGGGACTCAACACCGGGGAGCTGTTTTTT,TRBJ2-2,TRBD2,few,TRBV6-1
CASSRRGAGELFF,TGTGCCAGCAGCCGTAGGGGGGCCGGGGAGCTGTTTTTT,TRBJ2-2,-,few,TRBV3-1
CASSLVSGMGYF,TGTGCCAGCAGCTTAGTGAGCGGAATGGGGTACTTC,TRBJ2-7,-,many,TRBV11-2
CASSGTGHLNTEAFF,TGTGCCAGCAGTGGCACGGGACACCTAAACACTGAAGCTTTCTTT,TRBJ1-1,-,many,TRBV6-1
CASSQGPLPSYEQYF,TGTGCCAGCAGCCAGGGACCTCTGCCCTCCTACGAGCAGTACTTC,TRBJ2-7,-,few,TRBV14
CASSFNLPGDTQYF,TGCGCCAGCAGCTTTAACCTACCGGGGGATACGCAGTATTTT,TRBJ2-3,-,-,TRBV5-1
CATDRGEKLFF,TGTGCCACCGACAGGGGCGAAAAACTGTTTTTT,TRBJ1-4,TRBD1,-,TRBV6-2/TRBV6-3